This TCR beta chain was found in a study of brain T cells in children with intractable seizures. In its sample, this clone was seen a few times. Trimming shortened V by 4 bases and J by 0 bases, and 20 bases separated the two germline ends. The CDR3 contains 19 residues. The germline V gene encodes CDR1 SGHRS and CDR2 YFSETQ. Using immunoSEQ multiplex PCR, the repertoire was profiled, and TCRdb retains in-frame clones only, with some absent. The sample has tens of thousands of clones, under 95% seen once. The material was peripheral blood, obtained at surgery. The TCR was taken from a boy younger than two with tuberous sclerosis and intractable seizures. The chain combines TRBV5-1 with TRBJ1-6; D is unresolved. The CDR3 is CASSLDPGDSFSYNSPLHF. In DNA form, the CDR3 reads TGCGCCAGCAGCCTGGATCCGGGAGACTCCTTCTCCTATAATTCACCCCTCCACTTT. Full variable domain (missing parts from reference TRBV5-1 and TRBJ1-6): KAGVTQTPRYLIKTRGQQVTLSCSPISGHRSVSWYQQTPGQGLQFLFEYFSETQRNKGNFPGRFSGRQFSNSRSEMNVSTLELGDSALYLCASSLDPGDSFSYNSPLHFGNGTRLTVT.